The 24 T cell receptor beta chains presented below share a single source sample, sequenced in a study of tumor-infiltrating lymphocytes in primary liver carcinoma (dated by TCRdb to about 2017). Without any cell sorting, total RNA and DNA were extracted together from around 20-30 mg of bulk tissue using the AllPrep DNA/RNA mini kit. Data came from an Illumina HiSeq 2500. TCRbeta-specific cDNA was reverse-transcribed from approximately 460 ng total RNA using a constant-region primer and ProtoScript II reverse transcriptase. TCRbeta libraries were built with three nested multiplex PCR rounds, a slightly modified ARM-PCR procedure. The first two PCR rounds used multiplex TRBV1-TRBV30 forward primers with a Cbeta reverse primer, each for approximately 11 cycles. TCRdb handled the public reads itself, with Q25 trimming in fastp and clone calling in MiXCR, and kept productive beta chains. CDR3 protein duplicates are merged, each entry listing the most common genes and DNA. Across this sample there are about 190,000 distinct CDR3 sequences, with approximately 86% seen only once. The biggest ten clones account for around a sixth of the sample.

The sequencing input was tumor tissue from primary liver carcinoma. These receptor sequences come from a man aged 40-55 years with primary liver carcinoma and hepatitis B virus infection.

Only a few counts were recorded for this clonotype. This chain connects TRBV6-5 to TRBJ1-1; D is perhaps TRBD1 (6 bases). The CDR3 totals 12 residues. Looked up from germline, CDR1 is MNHEY and CDR2 is SVGAGI. The V and J ends lost 5 bases and 5 bases respectively, with 9 bases between them. In DNA form, the CDR3 reads TGTGCCAGCAGTGGGACATATACTGAAGCTTTCTTT. Translation: CASSGTYTEAFF.

As for this clonotype: A junction end diverges from the germline sequence, so it may reflect a read error. This rearrangement joins TRBV4-1 to TRBJ1-2, with 8 bases that match TRBD1. CDR3 length: 16 residues. Germline V lookup: CDR1 MGHRA, CDR2 YSYEKL. The CDR3 nucleotides are TGTGCCAGCTCGCAATCCGGGACAGGCAATTTCTATGGCTACACCTTC. As protein: CASSQSGTGNFYGYTF.

A note on this clonotype: One end of the junction varies from germline; a read error may be responsible. The CDR3 protein is CASSPPGEGYEQYF. CDR3 bases: TGTGCCAGCAGCCCACCAGGGGAAGGCTACGAGCAATACTTC. The chain employs TRBV6-5 and TRBJ2-7; a possible D gene is TRBD1 (6 bases). This CDR3 contains 14 residues. Germline lookup yields CDR1 MNHEY and CDR2 SVGAGI.

Details on this clonotype: A read error may be the cause here, since a much bigger clone is one base away. The chain carries TRBV7-9 and TRBJ1-3; D is unclear. Germline V gives CDR1 SEHNR, CDR2 FQNEAQ (reference sequence). Trimming took 0 bases from V and 0 from J, leaving 12 bases between them. The CDR3 has 17 amino acids. The CDR3 region is CASSLAGEALSGNTIYF. CDR3 sequence (DNA): TGTGCCAGCAGCTTAGCGGGTGAAGCGCTCTCTGGAAACACCATATATTTT.

The chain joins TRBV29-1 to TRBJ2-1; a weak D match, TRBD2 (5 bases). V lost 1 base and J lost 8, with 18 bases in between. Germline lookup yields CDR1 SQVTM and CDR2 ANQGSEA. The CDR3 totals 15 residues. CDR3 sequence: CSVEGKRRLDYEQFF. CDR3 sequence (DNA): TGCAGCGTTGAAGGGAAGCGGCGACTTGACTATGAGCAGTTCTTC.

Of note for this clonotype: Because the CDR3 is missing its conserved closing phenylalanine or tryptophan, this is likely a read error. The chain employs TRBV6-5 and TRBJ2-3; unclear D gene. Looked up from germline, CDR1 is MNHEY and CDR2 is SVGAGI. The CDR3 spans 14 residues. The CDR3 region has the DNA TGTGCCAACAGTAGAGAGAGGTGGGCAGATACGCAGTATCTT. Its translation: CANSRERWADTQYL.

As for this clonotype: A junction boundary mismatches the germline segment, possibly from a read error. The V gene is TRBV28, the J gene TRBJ2-7; possible D gene TRBD1, 6 bases. Germline V gene lookup returns CDR1 MDHEN and CDR2 SYDVKM. CDR3 length equals 14 residues. The CDR3 bases are TGTGCCAACAGTCTAAGACAGGTATCCTACGAGCAGTACTTT. It yields the protein CANSLRQVSYEQYF. The full variable domain, with the rest looked up from reference TRBV28 and TRBJ2-7, is DVKVTQSSRYLVKRTGEKVFLECVQDMDHENMFWYRQDPGLGLRLIYFSYDVKMKEKGDIPEGYSVSREKKERFSLILESASTNQTSMYLCANSLRQVSYEQYFGPGTRLTVT.

About this clonotype: One end of the junction is discordant with germline, which a read error may explain. This chain links TRBV11-1 with TRBJ1-5, with D maybe TRBD2 (6 bases). The J call is uncertain, as TRBJ2-3 better fits the DNA end. The CDR3 consists of 12 residues. In germline, CDR1 is SGHAT, CDR2 FQDESV (reference sequence). CDR3 residues: CAGSLADAPQYF. The CDR3 bases are TGTGCCGGCAGCTTAGCGGATGCGCCCCAGTATTTT.

Remarks on this clonotype: Mismatch with germline at one junction end may stem from a read error. The chain links TRBV6-6 to TRBJ2-2; 13 bases match TRBD2. This CDR3 contains 20 residues. CDR1 and CDR2 (germline): MNHNY, SVGAGI (reference sequence). The CDR3 coding sequence is TGTGCCAGCAGTTACATGGGAACTGGACTAGCGGGAGCTAAGTCCGGGGAGCCGTTTTTT. It yields the protein CASSYMGTGLAGAKSGEPFF.

Turning to this clonotype: A junction boundary mismatches the germline segment, possibly from a read error. J is TRBJ1-5 and V is TRBV11-2; perhaps TRBD1 as D (6 bases). Germline V gene lookup returns CDR1 SGHAT and CDR2 FQNNGV. This CDR3 spans 17 amino acids. CDR3 loop: CASSLVGVTGSNQPKQF. The CDR3 coding sequence is TGTGCAAGCAGCTTAGTAGGGGTAACAGGGAGCAATCAGCCCAAGCAATTT.

As concerns this clonotype: Germline and junction disagree at one end, which may indicate a read error. The rearrangement links TRBV12-5 to TRBJ2-7; the match to TRBD1 covers 7 bases. CDR3 length: 13 residues. The germline V gene has CDR1 LGHNT and CDR2 FRNRAP. The CDR3 DNA reads as TGTGCCAGTGAGGGGACAGATTGCTACGAGCAGTACTTC. It is translated as CASEGTDCYEQYF.

Points on this clonotype: The junction departs from the called germline gene at one end, perhaps through a read error. CDR3 sequence (DNA): TGCGCCAGCGGCTTGGCGGGGACTACCGAGGAGACCCAATACTTC. Translating it yields CASGLAGTTEETQYF. The genes are TRBV5-1 and TRBJ2-5; 7 bases are a match to TRBD2. Germline V CDR1 and CDR2: SGHRS, YFSETQ. This CDR3 is built from 15 residues.

In the case of this clonotype: The conserved final phenylalanine or tryptophan is absent from the CDR3, which likely points to a read error. No DNA is shown, since the ends of the CDR3 on it are uncertain; the CDR3 is the one TCRdb lists. The chain carries TRBV6-1 and TRBJ2-5. Including both end residues, the CDR3 is 13 amino acids long. From germline, CDR1 is MNHNS and CDR2 SASEGT. The CDR3 loop is CASSRVSWETQHS.

In the case of this clonotype: With a much larger clone just one base away, this may be a read error. This sequence joins TRBV28 and TRBJ1-5, with a possible D match to TRBD1 (5 bases). This CDR3 region has 17 residues. The V gene's germline CDR1 is MDHEN and CDR2 SYDVKM. The CDR3 here is CASRPTKGIGSNQPHHF. The CDR3 nucleotides read TGTGCCAGCAGACCCACTAAGGGGATCGGAAGCAATCAGCCCCACCATTTT.

The V gene is TRBV5-4, the J gene TRBJ1-1; D gene uncertain. The CDR3 is made up of 14 amino acids. The V gene lost 5 bases and the J gene lost 10 bases, with 21 bases spanning the gap. Germline loops: CDR1 SGHNT, CDR2 YYREEE (reference sequence). The CDR3 bases are TGTGCCAGCAGATCCGGGCAGTGGACTATCGGAGCTTTCTTT. Translation gives CASRSGQWTIGAFF.

Only one count was recorded for this clonotype. Sequence at one end of the junction differs from germline and may be a read error. The V gene is TRBV6-2 or TRBV6-3, the J gene TRBJ2-7; D call uncertain. Germline loops: CDR1 MNHEY, CDR2 SVGEGT. The CDR3 is made up of 13 amino acids. CDR3 amino acids: CAGSYEVLYEQYF. The CDR3 DNA reads TGTGCCGGCAGTTACGAGGTTCTCTACGAGCAGTACTTC.

This clonotype has a single count. An end of the junction does not agree with germline; a read error may underlie this. The chain uses TRBV29-1 and TRBJ2-3, with D perhaps matching TRBD2 (6 bases). Looked up from germline, CDR1 is SQVTM and CDR2 is ANQGSEA. The CDR3 loop spans 15 amino acids. The CDR3 nucleotides read TGTAGCGTTGAGGGCGGGGCTGGCATCACAGAAACGCAGTATTTT. It codes for CSVEGGAGITETQYF.

This clonotype has only a few counts. A junction boundary mismatches the germline segment, possibly from a read error. The V gene is TRBV6-5, the J gene TRBJ1-6, with D unresolved. The CDR3 totals 15 residues. CDR1 and CDR2 (germline): MNHEY, SVGAGI. CDR3 sequence: CASSKTLRKESTLHF. CDR3 sequence (DNA): TGTGCCAGCAGTAAAACCCTTAGGAAGGAGTCAACCCTCCACTTC.

Turning to this clonotype: A junction end diverges from the germline sequence, so it may reflect a read error. The chain carries TRBV5-1 and TRBJ2-7, with D perhaps matching TRBD1 or TRBD2 (6 bases each). Germline V gene data show CDR1 as SGHRS and CDR2 as YFSETQ. This CDR3 is built from 13 residues. This CDR3 is CTRNREEDYEQYF. CDR3 DNA sequence: TGCACCAGAAACAGGGAGGAGGATTACGAGCAGTACTTC. The full variable domain, rest sourced from reference TRBV5-1 and TRBJ2-7, is KAGVTQTPRYLIKTRGQQVTLSCSPISGHRSVSWYQQTPGQGLQFLFEYFSETQRNKGNFPGRFSGRQFSNSRSEMNVSTLELGDSALYLCTRNREEDYEQYFGPGTRLTVT.

There are a few counts of this clonotype. This rearrangement joins TRBV7-9 to TRBJ1-4; TRBD1 agrees at 9 bases. The length of the CDR3 is 17 residues. The V segment lost 1 base and the J segment 2 bases; nucleotides outside the gene matches: 5. Germline V CDR1 and CDR2: SEHNR, FQNEAQ (reference sequence). The CDR3 spells CASSLDRGRGTNEKLFF. Here the CDR3 DNA reads TGTGCCAGCAGCTTAGACAGGGGGCGTGGGACTAATGAAAAACTGTTTTTT.

Worth noting for this clonotype: A junction end diverges from the germline sequence, so it may reflect a read error. This sequence joins TRBV4-3 and TRBJ2-7; perhaps TRBD2 as D (5 bases). CDR1 and CDR2 from the germline V gene are LGHNA and YSLEER. The CDR3 spans 15 residues. The CDR3, as DNA: TGCGCCAGCAGTCCCGATCGAGCGGAAGGCTACAAGCAGTACTTC. Its translation: CASSPDRAEGYKQYF.

On this clonotype: Compared with germline, one end of the junction differs, possibly owing to a read error. The CDR3 nucleotides are TGCAGTGTTTCTCAGTATAATTCACCGCTCCACTTT. Amino acid sequence: CSVSQYNSPLHF. V is TRBV29-1 and J is TRBJ1-6; D not resolved. Looked up from germline, CDR1 is SQVTM and CDR2 is ANQGSEA. This CDR3 is 12 amino acids long.

Remarks on this clonotype: It is unclear where the CDR3 begins or ends on the DNA, so no DNA is shown, and the CDR3 is as TCRdb lists it. The chain is built from TRBV29-1 and TRBJ2-2; the listed D gene, TRBD1, was not tested against the DNA. From germline, CDR1 is SQVTM and CDR2 ANQGSEA. The CDR3 comprises 14 residues, both ends counted. Here the CDR3 reads CSVGTGTNTGELYF.

Concerning this clonotype: The junction departs from germline at one end; a sequencing error may be responsible. V is TRBV5-1 and J is TRBJ1-5; unclear D gene. This CDR3 is built from 14 residues. Germline-derived CDR1 and CDR2 are SGHRS and YFSETQ. This CDR3 is CASSLDGINQSQHF. The CDR3 nucleotides are TGCGCCAGCAGCCTCGACGGAATTAATCAGTCCCAGCATTTT.